This T cell receptor beta chain was identified during a study of blood T cell repertoires in COVID-19. With V trimmed by 8 bases and J by 4 bases, 10 bases remained unmatched. This CDR3 is 15 amino acids long. CDR1 and CDR2 (germline): MDHEN, SYDVKM. In the authors' methods: Estimation of nucleated cell counts was performed using reference gene primer amplification. Clones were read by immunoSEQ multiplex PCR, and TCRdb kept only the in-frame ones, dropping some. The D gene and trimming were derived from the DNA, and the V and J assignments and clone size from that table. Of more than 200,000 clones listed, roughly 88% are singletons. This clone was seen a single time.

Source material: peripheral blood. This chain connects TRBV28 to TRBJ2-2; 7 nucleotides match TRBD1. The source is a woman in her thirties or forties who had recovered from COVID-19. The CDR3 bases are TGTGCCAGCGGATTACGACAGGGCCCCACCGGGGAGCTGTTTTTT. It codes for CASGLRQGPTGELFF.